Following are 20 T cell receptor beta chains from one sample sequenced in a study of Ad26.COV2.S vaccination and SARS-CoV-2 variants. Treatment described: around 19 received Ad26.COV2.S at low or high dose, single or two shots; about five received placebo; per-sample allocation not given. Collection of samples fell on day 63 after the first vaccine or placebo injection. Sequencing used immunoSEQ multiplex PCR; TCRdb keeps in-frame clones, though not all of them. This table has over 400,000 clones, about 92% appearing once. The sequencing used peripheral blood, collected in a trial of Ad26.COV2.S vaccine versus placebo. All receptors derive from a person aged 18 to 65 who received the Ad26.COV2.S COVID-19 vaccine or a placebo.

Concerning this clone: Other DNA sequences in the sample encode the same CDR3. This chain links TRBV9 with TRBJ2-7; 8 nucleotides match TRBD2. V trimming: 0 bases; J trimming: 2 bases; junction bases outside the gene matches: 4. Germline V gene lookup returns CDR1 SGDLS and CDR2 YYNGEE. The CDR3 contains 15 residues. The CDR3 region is CASSVGTSGPYEQYF. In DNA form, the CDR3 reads TGTGCCAGCAGCGTAGGAACTAGCGGACCCTACGAGCAGTACTTC.

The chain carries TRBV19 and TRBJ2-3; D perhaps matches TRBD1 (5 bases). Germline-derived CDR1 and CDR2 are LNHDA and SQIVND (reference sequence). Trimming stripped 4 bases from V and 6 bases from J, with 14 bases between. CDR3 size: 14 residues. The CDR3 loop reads CASSTGAGPDTQYF. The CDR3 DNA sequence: TGTGCCAGTAGTACAGGAGCAGGGCCTGATACGCAGTATTTT.

The CDR3 DNA reads TGTGCCTGGGGAAAGGGGGGCACAGATACGCAGTATTTT. Its protein is CAWGKGGTDTQYF. The chain uses TRBV30 and TRBJ2-3, with D possibly matching TRBD1 (6 bases). The CDR3 has 13 residues. The germline gives CDR1 GTSNPN, CDR2 SVGIG (reference sequence). Deletions cut 5 bases from V and 1 base from J, with 10 bases between. The variable domain in full, with the rest retrieved from reference TRBV30 and TRBJ2-3, is SQTIHQWPATLVQPVGSPLSLECTVEGTSNPNLYWYRQAAGRGLQLLFYSVGIGQISSEVPQNLSASRPQDRQFILSSKKLLLSDSGFYLCAWGKGGTDTQYFGPGTRLTVL.

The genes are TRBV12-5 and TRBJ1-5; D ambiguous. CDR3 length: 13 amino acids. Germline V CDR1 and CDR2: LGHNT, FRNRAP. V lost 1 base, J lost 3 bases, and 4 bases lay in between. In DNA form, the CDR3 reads TGTGCTAGTGGTTTGGGCCCCAATCAGCCCCAGCATTTT. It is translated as CASGLGPNQPQHF.

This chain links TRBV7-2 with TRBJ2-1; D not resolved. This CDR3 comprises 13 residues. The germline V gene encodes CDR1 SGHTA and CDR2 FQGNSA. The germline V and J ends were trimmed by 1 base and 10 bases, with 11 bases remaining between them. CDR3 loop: CASSLDLGSEQFF. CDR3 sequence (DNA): TGTGCCAGCAGCTTAGATCTGGGTAGCGAGCAGTTCTTC.

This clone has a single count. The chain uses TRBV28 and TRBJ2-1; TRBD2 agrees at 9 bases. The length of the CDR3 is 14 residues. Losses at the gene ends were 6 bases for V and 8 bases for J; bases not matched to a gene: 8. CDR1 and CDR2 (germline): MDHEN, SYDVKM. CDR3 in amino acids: CASSRTSEWDEQFF. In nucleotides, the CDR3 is TGTGCCAGCAGCCGGACTAGCGAGTGGGATGAGCAGTTCTTC.

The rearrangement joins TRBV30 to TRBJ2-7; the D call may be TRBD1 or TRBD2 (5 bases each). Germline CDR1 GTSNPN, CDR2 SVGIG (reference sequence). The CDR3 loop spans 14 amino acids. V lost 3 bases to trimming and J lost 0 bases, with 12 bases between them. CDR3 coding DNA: TGTGCCTGGAGCCGGGACGCAAACTCCTACGAGCAGTACTTC. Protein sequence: CAWSRDANSYEQYF. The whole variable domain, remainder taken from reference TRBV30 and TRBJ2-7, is SQTIHQWPATLVQPVGSPLSLECTVEGTSNPNLYWYRQAAGRGLQLLFYSVGIGQISSEVPQNLSASRPQDRQFILSSKKLLLSDSGFYLCAWSRDANSYEQYFGPGTRLTVT.

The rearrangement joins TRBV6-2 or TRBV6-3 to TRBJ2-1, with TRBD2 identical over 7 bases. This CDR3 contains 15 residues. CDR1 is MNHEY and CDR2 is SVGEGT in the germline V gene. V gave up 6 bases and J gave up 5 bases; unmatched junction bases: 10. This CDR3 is CASSHREALDNEQFF. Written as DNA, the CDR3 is TGTGCCAGCAGCCACCGGGAGGCCCTAGACAATGAGCAGTTCTTC.

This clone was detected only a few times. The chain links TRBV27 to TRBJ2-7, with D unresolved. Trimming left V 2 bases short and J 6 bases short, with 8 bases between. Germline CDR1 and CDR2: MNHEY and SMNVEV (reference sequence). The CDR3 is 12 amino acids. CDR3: CASSLGNSEQYF. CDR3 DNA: TGTGCCAGCAGTTTAGGGAATTCCGAGCAGTACTTC.

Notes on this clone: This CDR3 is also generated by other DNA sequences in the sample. In DNA, the CDR3 is TGTGCCAGCAGCGTAGGGGGAGGGGATACGCAGTATTTT. Amino acid sequence: CASSVGGGDTQYF. The chain employs TRBV9 and TRBJ2-3, with 7 bases fitting TRBD2. CDR3 size: 13 residues. Germline CDR1 is SGDLS and CDR2 is YYNGEE. The ends lost 0 bases at V and 6 bases at J; junction bases unmatched: 1.

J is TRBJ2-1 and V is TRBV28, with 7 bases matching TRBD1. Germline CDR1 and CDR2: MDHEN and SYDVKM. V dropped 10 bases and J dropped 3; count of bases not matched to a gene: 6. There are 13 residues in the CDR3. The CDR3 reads CAIGTANYNEQFF. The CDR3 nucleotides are TGTGCCATCGGGACAGCCAACTACAATGAGCAGTTCTTC.

The CDR3 is CASSLPGLKETQYF. The CDR3 DNA sequence: TGTGCCAGCAGCTTACCAGGCCTAAAAGAGACCCAGTACTTC. This chain uses TRBV7-8 with TRBJ2-5; D remains unclear. Germline V gene sequence: CDR1 SGHVS, CDR2 FQNEAQ. V dropped 2 bases and J dropped 3 bases, with 10 bases sitting between them. The CDR3 is 14 amino acids.

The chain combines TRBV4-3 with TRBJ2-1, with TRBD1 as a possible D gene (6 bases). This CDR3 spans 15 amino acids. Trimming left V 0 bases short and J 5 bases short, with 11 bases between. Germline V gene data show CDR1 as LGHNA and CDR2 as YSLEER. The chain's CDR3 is CASSQDRGRHNEQFF. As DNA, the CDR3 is TGCGCCAGCAGCCAAGACAGGGGACGCCACAATGAGCAGTTCTTC.

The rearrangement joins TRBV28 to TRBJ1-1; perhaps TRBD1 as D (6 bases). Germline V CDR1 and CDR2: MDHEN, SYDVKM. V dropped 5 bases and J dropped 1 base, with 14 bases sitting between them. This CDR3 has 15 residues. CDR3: CASSPYLGQNTEAFF. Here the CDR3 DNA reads TGTGCCAGCAGTCCCTACTTGGGACAGAACACTGAAGCTTTCTTT.

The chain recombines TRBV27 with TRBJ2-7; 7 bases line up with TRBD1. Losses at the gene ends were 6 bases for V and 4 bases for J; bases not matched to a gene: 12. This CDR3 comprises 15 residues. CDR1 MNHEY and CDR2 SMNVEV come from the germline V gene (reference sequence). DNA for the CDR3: TGTGCCAGCAGCCCGACAGGGCGCACCTATTACGAGCAGTACTTC. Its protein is CASSPTGRTYYEQYF.

DNA for the CDR3: TGTGCCAGCAGCTTGAAGGCTGCCGAGACCCAGTACTTC. This gives the protein CASSLKAAETQYF. This sequence joins TRBV5-6 and TRBJ2-5; D is unresolved. The V gene lost 1 base and the J gene lost 5 bases, with 9 bases spanning the gap. From germline, CDR1 is SGHDT and CDR2 YYEEEE. CDR3 size: 13 residues.

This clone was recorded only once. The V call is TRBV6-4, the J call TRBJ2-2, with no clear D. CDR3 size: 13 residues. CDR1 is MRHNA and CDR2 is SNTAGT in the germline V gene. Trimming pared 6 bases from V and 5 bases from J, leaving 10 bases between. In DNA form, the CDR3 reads TGTGCCAGCAGACCTGACATTACCGGGGAGCTGTTTTTT. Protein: CASRPDITGELFF.

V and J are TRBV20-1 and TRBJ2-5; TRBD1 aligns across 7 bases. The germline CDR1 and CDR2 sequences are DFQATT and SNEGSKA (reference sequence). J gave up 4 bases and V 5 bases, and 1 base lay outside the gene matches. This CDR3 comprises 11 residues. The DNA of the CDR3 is TGCAGTGCTTACAGGGGAGAGACCCAGTACTTC. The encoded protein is CSAYRGETQYF.

In DNA, the CDR3 is TGTGCCATCAGTGAGCTAGGACAGGGCTACACAGATACGCAGTATTTT. It specifies CAISELGQGYTDTQYF. This chain joins TRBV10-3 and TRBJ2-3; 8 positions match TRBD1. Germline V gene data show CDR1 as ENHRY and CDR2 as SYGVKD. The ends lost 2 bases at V and 2 bases at J; junction bases unmatched: 6. The length of the CDR3 is 16 residues.

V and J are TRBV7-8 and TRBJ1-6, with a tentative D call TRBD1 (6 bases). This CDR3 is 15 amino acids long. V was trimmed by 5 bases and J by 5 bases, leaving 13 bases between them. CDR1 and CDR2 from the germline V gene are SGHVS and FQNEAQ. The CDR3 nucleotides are TGTGCCAGCAGCACAGATACAGGGAATAATTCACCCCTCCACTTT. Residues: CASSTDTGNNSPLHF.